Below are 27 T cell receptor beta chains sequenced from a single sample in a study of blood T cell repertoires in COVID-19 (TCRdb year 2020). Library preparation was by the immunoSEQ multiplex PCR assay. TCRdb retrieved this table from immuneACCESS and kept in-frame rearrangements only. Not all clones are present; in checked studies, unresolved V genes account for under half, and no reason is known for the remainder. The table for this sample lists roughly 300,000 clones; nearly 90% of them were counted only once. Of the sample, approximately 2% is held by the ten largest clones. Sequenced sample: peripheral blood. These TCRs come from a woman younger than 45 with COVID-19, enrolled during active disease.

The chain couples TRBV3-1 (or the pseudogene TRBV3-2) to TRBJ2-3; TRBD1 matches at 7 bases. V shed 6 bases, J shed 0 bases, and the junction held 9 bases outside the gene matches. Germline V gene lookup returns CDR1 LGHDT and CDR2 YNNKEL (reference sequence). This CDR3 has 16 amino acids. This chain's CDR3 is CASSPDRESSTDTQYF. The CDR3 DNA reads TGTGCCAGCAGTCCCGACAGGGAATCTAGCACAGATACGCAGTATTTT.

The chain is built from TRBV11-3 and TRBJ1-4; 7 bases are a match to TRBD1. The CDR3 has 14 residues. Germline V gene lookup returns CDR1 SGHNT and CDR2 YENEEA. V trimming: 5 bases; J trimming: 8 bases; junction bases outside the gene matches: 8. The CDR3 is CASSLRGEEEKLFF. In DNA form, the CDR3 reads TGTGCCAGCAGCCTCAGGGGGGAGGAGGAAAAACTGTTTTTT.

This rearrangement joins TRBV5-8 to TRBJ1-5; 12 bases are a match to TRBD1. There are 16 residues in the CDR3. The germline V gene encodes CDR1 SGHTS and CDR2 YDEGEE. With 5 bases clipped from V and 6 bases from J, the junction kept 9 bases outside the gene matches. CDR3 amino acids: CASSLTGTGGVQPQHF. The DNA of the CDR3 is TGTGCCAGCAGTTTGACCGGGACAGGGGGCGTTCAGCCCCAGCATTTT.

Here the CDR3 reads CASSSLASGGAGGELFF. CDR3 DNA: TGTGCCAGCAGCTCCCTGGCGAGCGGGGGGGCCGGCGGGGAGCTGTTTTTT. The chain uses TRBV7-2 and TRBJ2-2, with 10 bases that match TRBD2. Germline CDR1 reads SGHTA; CDR2 reads FQGNSA. With 4 bases clipped from V and 7 bases from J, the junction kept 12 bases outside the gene matches. The CDR3 sequence is 17 residues long.

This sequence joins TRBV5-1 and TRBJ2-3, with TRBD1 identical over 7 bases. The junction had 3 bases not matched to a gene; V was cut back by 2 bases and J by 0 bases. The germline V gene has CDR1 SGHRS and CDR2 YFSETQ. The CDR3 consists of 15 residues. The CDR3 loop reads CASSFGQVSTDTQYF. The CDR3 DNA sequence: TGCGCCAGCAGCTTCGGACAGGTTAGCACAGATACGCAGTATTTT.

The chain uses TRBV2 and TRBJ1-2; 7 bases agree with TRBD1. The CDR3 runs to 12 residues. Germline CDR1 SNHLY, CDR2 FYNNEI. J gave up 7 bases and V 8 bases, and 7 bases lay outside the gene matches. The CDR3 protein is CASRKGALGYTF. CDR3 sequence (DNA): TGTGCCAGCCGAAAGGGGGCGCTTGGCTACACCTTC.

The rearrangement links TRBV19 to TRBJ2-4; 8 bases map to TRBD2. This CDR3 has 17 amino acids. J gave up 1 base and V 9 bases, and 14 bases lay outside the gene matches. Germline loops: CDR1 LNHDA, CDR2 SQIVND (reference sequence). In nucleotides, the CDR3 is TGTGCCAGCGCCCAAACCCACTCGGGGGGGGCCAAAAACATTCAGTACTTC. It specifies CASAQTHSGGAKNIQYF. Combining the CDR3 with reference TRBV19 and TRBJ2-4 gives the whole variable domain DGGITQSPKYLFRKEGQNVTLSCEQNLNHDAMYWYRQDPGQGLRLIYYSQIVNDFQKGDIAEGYSVSREKKESFPLTVTSAQKNPTAFYLCASAQTHSGGAKNIQYFGAGTRLSVL.

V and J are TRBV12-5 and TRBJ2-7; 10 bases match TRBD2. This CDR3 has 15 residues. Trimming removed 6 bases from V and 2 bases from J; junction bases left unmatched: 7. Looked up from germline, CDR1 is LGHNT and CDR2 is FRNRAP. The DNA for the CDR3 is TGTGCTAGTGGCTTCCCTAGCGGGGGCACCTACGAGCAGTACTTC. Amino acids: CASGFPSGGTYEQYF.

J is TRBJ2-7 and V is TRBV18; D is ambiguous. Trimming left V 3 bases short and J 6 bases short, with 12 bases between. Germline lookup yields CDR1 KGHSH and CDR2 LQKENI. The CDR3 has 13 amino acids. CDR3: CASSPGATGEQYV. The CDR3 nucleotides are TGTGCCAGCTCACCCGGAGCCACGGGCGAGCAGTACGTC.

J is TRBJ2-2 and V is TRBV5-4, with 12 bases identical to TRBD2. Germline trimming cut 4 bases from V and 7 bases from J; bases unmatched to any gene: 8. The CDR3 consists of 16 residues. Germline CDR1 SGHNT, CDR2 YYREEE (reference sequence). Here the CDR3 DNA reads TGTGCCAGCAGCGCCCTAGCGGGGGGGCTTAGCGGGGAGCTGTTTTTT. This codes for CASSALAGGLSGELFF. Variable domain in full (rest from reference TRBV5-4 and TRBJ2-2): ETGVTQSPTHLIKTRGQQVTLRCSSQSGHNTVSWYQQALGQGPQFIFQYYREEENGRGNFPPRFSGLQFPNYSSELNVNALELDDSALYLCASSALAGGLSGELFFGEGSRLTVL.

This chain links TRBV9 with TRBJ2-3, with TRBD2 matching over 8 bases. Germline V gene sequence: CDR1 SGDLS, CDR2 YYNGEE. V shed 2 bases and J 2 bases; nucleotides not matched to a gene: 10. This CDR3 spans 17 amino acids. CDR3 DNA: TGTGCCAGCAGCGTGGGCGGGGGGCTCCCTTCCACAGATACGCAGTATTTT. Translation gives CASSVGGGLPSTDTQYF. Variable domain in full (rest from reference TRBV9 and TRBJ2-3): DSGVTQTPKHLITATGQRVTLRCSPRSGDLSVYWYQQSLDQGLQFLIQYYNGEERAKGNILERFSAQQFPDLHSELNLSSLELGDSALYFCASSVGGGLPSTDTQYFGPGTRLTVL.

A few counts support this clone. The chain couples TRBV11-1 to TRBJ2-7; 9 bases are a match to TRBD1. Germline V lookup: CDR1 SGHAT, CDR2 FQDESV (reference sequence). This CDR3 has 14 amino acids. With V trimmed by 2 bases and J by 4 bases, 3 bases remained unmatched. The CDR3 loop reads CASSLQTGGYEQYF. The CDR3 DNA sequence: TGTGCCAGCAGCTTACAGACAGGGGGTTACGAGCAGTACTTC.

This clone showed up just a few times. The CDR3 DNA reads TGTGCCATCAGTCGAGGGGGGGGGAGCTCTGGAAACACCATATATTTT. This codes for CAISRGGGSSGNTIYF. The chain is built from TRBV10-3 and TRBJ1-3, with D tentatively TRBD1 (6 bases). The germline gives CDR1 ENHRY, CDR2 SYGVKD. V lost 5 bases and J 0 bases, leaving 14 bases between the germline ends. This CDR3 has 16 residues.

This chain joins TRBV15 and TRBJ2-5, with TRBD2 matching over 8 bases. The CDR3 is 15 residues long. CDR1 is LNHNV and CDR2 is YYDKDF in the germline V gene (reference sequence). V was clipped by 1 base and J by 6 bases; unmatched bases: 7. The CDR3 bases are TGTGCCACCAGCAGAGCCAGCGGGGGTGGGAAGACCCAGTACTTC. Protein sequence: CATSRASGGGKTQYF.

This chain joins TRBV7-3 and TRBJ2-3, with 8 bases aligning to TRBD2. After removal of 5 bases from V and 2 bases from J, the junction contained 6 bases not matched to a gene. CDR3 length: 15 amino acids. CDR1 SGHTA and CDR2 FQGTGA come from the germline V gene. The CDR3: CASSLSGVTTDTQYF. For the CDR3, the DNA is TGTGCCAGCAGCCTTAGCGGGGTAACCACAGATACGCAGTATTTT.

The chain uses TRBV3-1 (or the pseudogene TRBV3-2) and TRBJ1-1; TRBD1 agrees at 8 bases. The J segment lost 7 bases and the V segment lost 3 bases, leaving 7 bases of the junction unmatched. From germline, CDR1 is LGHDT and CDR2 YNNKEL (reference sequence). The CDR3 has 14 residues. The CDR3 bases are TGTGCCAGCAGCCATTACAGGGGGGTCCTTGAAGCTTTCTTT. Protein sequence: CASSHYRGVLEAFF.

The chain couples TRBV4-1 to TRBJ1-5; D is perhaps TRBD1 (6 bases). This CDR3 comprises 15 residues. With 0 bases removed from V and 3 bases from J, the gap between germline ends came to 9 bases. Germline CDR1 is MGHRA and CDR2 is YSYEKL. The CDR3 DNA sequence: TGCGCCAGCAGCCAAGAACAGGGTTCCAATCAGCCCCAGCATTTT. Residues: CASSQEQGSNQPQHF.

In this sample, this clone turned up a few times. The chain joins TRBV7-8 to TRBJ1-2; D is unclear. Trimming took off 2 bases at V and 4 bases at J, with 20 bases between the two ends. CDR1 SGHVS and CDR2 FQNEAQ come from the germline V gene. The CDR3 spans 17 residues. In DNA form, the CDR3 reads TGTGCCAGCAGCTTATGGGCAAGGCGAATTTTAGGCTATGGCTACACCTTC. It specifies CASSLWARRILGYGYTF.

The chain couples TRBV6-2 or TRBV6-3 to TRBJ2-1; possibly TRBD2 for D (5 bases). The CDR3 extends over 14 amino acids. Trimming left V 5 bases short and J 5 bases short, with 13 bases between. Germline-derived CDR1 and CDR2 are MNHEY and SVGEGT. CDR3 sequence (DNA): TGTGCCAGCAGTGGGAGCCGGCAGAACAATGAGCAGTTCTTC. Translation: CASSGSRQNNEQFF.

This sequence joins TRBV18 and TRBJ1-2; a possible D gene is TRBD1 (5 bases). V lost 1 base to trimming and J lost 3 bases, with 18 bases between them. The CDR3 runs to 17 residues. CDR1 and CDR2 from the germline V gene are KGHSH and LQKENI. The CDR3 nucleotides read TGTGCCAGCTCACCACAGGGATCAGCAGGGTATGACTATGGCTACACCTTC. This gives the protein CASSPQGSAGYDYGYTF.

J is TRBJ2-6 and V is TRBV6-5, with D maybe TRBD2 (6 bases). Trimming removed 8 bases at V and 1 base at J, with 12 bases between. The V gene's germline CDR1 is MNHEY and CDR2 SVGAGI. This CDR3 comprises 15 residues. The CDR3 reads CASGGFRSGANVLTF. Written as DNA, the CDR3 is TGTGCCAGCGGAGGGTTTAGGTCTGGGGCCAACGTCCTGACTTTC.

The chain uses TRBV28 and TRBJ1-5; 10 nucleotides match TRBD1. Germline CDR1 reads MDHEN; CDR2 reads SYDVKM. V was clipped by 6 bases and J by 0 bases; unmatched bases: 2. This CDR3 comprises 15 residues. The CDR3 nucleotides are TGTGCCAGCAGCAGGACAGGGGGTAGCAATCAGCCCCAGCATTTT. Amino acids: CASSRTGGSNQPQHF.

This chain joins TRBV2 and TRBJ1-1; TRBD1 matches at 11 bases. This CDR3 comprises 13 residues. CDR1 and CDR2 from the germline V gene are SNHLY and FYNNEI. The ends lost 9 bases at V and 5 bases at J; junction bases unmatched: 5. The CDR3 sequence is CASWTGGGTEAFF. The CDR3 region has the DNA TGTGCCAGTTGGACAGGGGGCGGGACTGAAGCTTTCTTT.

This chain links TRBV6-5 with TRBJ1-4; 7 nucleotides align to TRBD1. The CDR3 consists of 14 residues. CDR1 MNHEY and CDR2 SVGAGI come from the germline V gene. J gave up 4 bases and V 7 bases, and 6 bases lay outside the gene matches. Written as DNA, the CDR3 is TGTGCCAGCACTAGGGACAGCAATAATGAAAAACTGTTTTTT. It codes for CASTRDSNNEKLFF.

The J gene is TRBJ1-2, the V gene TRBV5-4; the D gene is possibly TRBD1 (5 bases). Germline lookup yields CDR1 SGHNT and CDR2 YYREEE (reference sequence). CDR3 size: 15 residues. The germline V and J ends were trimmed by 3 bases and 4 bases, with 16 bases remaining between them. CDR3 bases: TGTGCCAGCAGCTACCGGGACTCCCTGTCCTATGGCTACACCTTC. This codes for CASSYRDSLSYGYTF.

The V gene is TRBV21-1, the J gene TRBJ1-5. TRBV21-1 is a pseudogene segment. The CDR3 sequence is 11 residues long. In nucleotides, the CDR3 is TGTGCCAGCGAGGAGAATCAGCCCCAGCATTTT. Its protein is CASEENQPQHF.

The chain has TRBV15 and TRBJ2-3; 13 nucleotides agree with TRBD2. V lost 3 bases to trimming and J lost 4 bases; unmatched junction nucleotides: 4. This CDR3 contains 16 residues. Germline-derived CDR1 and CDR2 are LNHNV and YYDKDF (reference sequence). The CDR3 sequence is CATSRGLAGYSDTQYF. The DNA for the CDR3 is TGTGCCACCAGCAGGGGACTAGCGGGGTATTCAGATACGCAGTATTTT.